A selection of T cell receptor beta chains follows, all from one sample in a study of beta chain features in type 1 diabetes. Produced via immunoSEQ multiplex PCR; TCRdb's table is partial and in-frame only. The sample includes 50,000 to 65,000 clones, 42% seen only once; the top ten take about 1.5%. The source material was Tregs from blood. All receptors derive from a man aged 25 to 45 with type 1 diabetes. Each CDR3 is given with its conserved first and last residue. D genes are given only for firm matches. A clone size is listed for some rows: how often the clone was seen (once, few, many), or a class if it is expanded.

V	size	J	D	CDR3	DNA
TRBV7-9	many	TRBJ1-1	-	CASSSPWTSNTEAFF	TGTGCCAGCAGCTCCCCTTGGACATCGAACACTGAAGCTTTCTTT
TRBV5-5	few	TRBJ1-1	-	CASSLVGDTEAFF	TGTGCCAGCAGCTTGGTAGGGGACACTGAAGCTTTCTTT
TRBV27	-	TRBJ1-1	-	CASRDWDTEAFF	TGTGCCAGCAGGGACTGGGACACTGAAGCTTTCTTT
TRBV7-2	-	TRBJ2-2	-	CASSSRQTSLGTGELFF	TGTGCCAGCAGCTCGAGGCAGACTAGTCTGGGGACCGGGGAGCTGTTTTTT
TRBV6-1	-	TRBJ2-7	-	CASSEGATPSYEQYF	TGTGCCAGCAGTGAAGGGGCTACACCCTCCTACGAGCAGTACTTC
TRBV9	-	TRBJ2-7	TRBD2	CASSQATGGYHEQYF	TGTGCCAGCAGCCAAGCAACGGGAGGTTACCACGAGCAGTACTTC
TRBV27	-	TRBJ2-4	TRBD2	CASSLSGLAGTFRNIQYF	TGTGCCAGCAGTTTATCTGGGTTAGCGGGAACATTTAGGAACATTCAGTACTTC
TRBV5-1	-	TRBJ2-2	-	CASSLSGDGTGELFF	TGCGCCAGCAGCTTATCGGGGGATGGCACCGGGGAGCTGTTTTTT
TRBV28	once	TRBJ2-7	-	CASNPSVPYEQYF	TGTGCCAGCAACCCCAGCGTACCCTACGAGCAGTACTTC
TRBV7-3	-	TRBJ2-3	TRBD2	CASSTGGADTQYF	TGTGCCAGCAGCACCGGGGGGGCAGATACGCAGTATTTT
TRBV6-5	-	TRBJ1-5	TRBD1	CASSLQGNGNQPQHF	TGTGCCAGCAGTCTACAGGGGAACGGCAATCAGCCCCAGCATTTT
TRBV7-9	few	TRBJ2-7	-	CASSLDHSGSYEQYF	TGTGCCAGCAGCTTAGACCATAGCGGTTCCTACGAGCAGTACTTC
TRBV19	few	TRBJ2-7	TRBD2	CASRMSGVGSYEQYF	TGTGCCAGTCGTATGAGCGGGGTCGGGTCCTACGAGCAGTACTTC
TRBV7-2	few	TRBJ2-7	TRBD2	CASSFSGSRYEQYF	TGTGCCAGCAGCTTTAGCGGGAGCCGATACGAGCAGTACTTC
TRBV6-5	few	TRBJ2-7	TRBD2	CASTLAGRGEQYF	TGTGCCAGCACCCTGGCGGGGAGGGGAGAGCAGTACTTC
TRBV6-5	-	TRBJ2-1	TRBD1	CASSYGQGSEQFF	TGTGCCAGCAGTTACGGACAGGGCAGTGAGCAGTTCTTC
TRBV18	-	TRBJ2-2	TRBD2	CATGGDSTTGELFF	TGTGCCACCGGGGGGGACTCTACGACCGGGGAGCTGTTTTTT
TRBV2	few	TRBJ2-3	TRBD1	CAAQDAGGTGGRSSSPTDTQYF	TGTGCCGCGCAAGATGCAGGAGGGACAGGGGGCCGGAGTAGCAGCCCCACAGATACGCAGTATTTT